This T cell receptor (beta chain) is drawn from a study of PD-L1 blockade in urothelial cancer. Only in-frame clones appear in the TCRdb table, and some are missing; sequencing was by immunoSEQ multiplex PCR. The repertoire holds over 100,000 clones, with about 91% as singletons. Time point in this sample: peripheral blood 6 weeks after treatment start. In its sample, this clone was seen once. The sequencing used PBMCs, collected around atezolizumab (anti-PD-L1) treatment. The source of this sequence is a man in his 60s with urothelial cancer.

CDR3 DNA sequence: TGTGCCAGCAGCTTATATAACACGAACACCGGGGAGCTGTTTTTT. This codes for CASSLYNTNTGELFF. V is TRBV7-2 and J is TRBJ2-2; D remains unclear. V shed 2 bases and J shed 0 bases, with 7 bases lying between them. This CDR3 is built from 15 residues. CDR1 SGHTA and CDR2 FQGNSA come from the germline V gene.